The following is a T cell receptor beta chain sequence with its context. Its binding antigen is unknown. Base qualities were left out, and no much larger clone turns up one base away. The sample originates from a study of T cells in Graves' hyperthyroidism and ophthalmopathy (dated by TCRdb to between 2018 and 2020). About the full investigation: Peripheral blood samples were taken at the time of initial diagnosis, prior to any treatment. To identify distinguishing TCR V-J signatures, a discovery cohort of some 99 patients was used, comprising roughly 45 with Graves' ophthalmopathy and around 57 with stable Graves' hyperthyroidism. Prospective prediction of ophthalmopathy was tested in an independent validation cohort of 18 to 20 hyperthyroidism patients and some 17 patients who later progressed to ophthalmopathy. For training and testing, the 100 or so patients in the discovery cohort were randomly divided in a 7:3 ratio. In roughly six Graves' hyperthyroidism patients, the study also compared T-cell repertoires from thyroid tissue with T-cell repertoires from blood. Once sampling was done, hyperthyroidism patients were given methimazole at a starting dose of 30 mg daily, whereas ophthalmopathy patients were given high-dose intravenous methylprednisolone. The paper reports TCR Vbeta CDR3 sequencing of roughly 140 peripheral blood samples: approximately 41 ophthalmopathy, 75 to 80 hyperthyroidism and some 17 progressor patients.

Graves' hyperthyroidism was defined as stable when no progression to ophthalmopathy occurred over 18 months of follow-up. Hyperthyroidism patients were newly diagnosed, had a disease duration of under 2 months, and were aged 18 to 65 years. Any patient with an uncontrolled infection, another autoimmune disease, pregnancy or lactation was excluded. Diagnoses relied on clinical symptoms, serum thyroxine and TRAb, thyroid ultrasound and orbital computed tomography. PBMCs were separated from roughly 10 ml of fresh peripheral blood using Ficoll-Paque density gradient centrifugation. Total RNA was extracted using Trizol reagent, and RNA quality was assessed on an Agilent 2100 Bioanalyzer. Here is what the overall study found, with its caveats: A model built on a 13 V-J signature distinguished ophthalmopathy from stable hyperthyroidism, reaching 85% to 90% sensitivity and around 82% specificity in cross-validation and 80%/75% in testing. Sample size was not statistically predetermined, and investigators were not blinded to group allocation. Most expanded thyroid clonotypes (frequency above 0.001) were also found in blood, which suggests that blood repertoires may mirror thyroid immune responses. In validation, the model predicted progression to ophthalmopathy with approximately 70% sensitivity and approximately 72% specificity, a median of about six months before onset.

The TCR beta CDR3 regions were amplified from the RNA transcripts. For the first round of RT-PCR on the TCR CDR3, the HTBI primer set was used together with the Qiagen OneStep RT-PCR kit. Libraries were constructed in a second round of multiplex PCR, after which size selection and purification were carried out. Paired-end sequencing of the libraries was performed with 100 bp reads on an Illumina HiSeq2000. In the authors' own workflow: Raw data were processed with SOAPnuke, discarding reads with adapters, uncalled bases, mean Phred below 15, or no exact constant-primer or identifier match. High-quality paired reads were merged with COPE v1.2.5, and unique nucleotide sequences were defined as clonotypes. MiTCR v1.1 was used to align the clonotypes against IMGT TRBV, TRBD and TRBJ reference segments. Only V-J combinations with frequency above 0.0001, covering 99.2% of repertoires, were analysed. A TCS score was defined as the ratio between F50 (clonal expansion) and ExV (chaos), using BLOSUM62-based TCRdist between CDR3 peptides within each V-J. Welch's t-statistics and random forest reduced around 510 V-J features to some 14, which were used in a naive Bayes classifier (R e1071). TCRdb cleaned the public reads at Q25 with fastp, built clones with MiXCR and kept in-frame beta chains. Duplicate CDR3 protein sequences are folded into a single record with the most common DNA and genes. TCRdb, not the authors, supplied the V and J calls. This sample lists 300,000 to 500,000 distinct CDR3 sequences; just under 15% were detected once. Roughly 33% of the sample is taken by the ten largest.

Including cysteine and phenylalanine, the CDR3 has 13 amino acids. Just CDR3 DNA is preserved here, 39 bases in frame from base 1. Taken from the germline V gene, the CDR1 and CDR2 loops are SNHLY and FYNNEI. From V the trimming removes 6 bases and from J it removes 6 bases, while the gene matches leave 4 bases of the junction unaccounted for. The TCR originated in a woman aged 25 to 39 with Graves' hyperthyroidism. The V and J genes are TRBV2 and TRBJ2-2, with TRBD1 matching 7 junction bases. Source material: blood. This receptor has the CDR3 CASRRQGAGELFF. The nucleotide sequence reads TGTGCCAGCAGGAGACAGGGAGCCGGGGAGCTGTTTTTT.